This is a list of T cell receptor beta chains from one sample in a study of cytomegalovirus exposure and HLA in healthy donors. This table comes from immunoSEQ multiplex PCR, and its TCRdb copy is limited to in-frame clones, with some not included. The sample has roughly 120,000 clones, around nine tenths seen once. The sequenced sample was PBMCs. The receptors here all came from a woman between 18 and 29 years old in good health and CMV-seronegative. CDR3s include the opening cysteine and the closing phenylalanine or tryptophan. The order of the fields is V gene, clone size, J gene, D gene, CDR3 protein, CDR3 DNA. The D gene is left open where the match is weak. Clone sizes are given selectively: once, few, many, or a class where the clone is expanded.

V: TRBV4-1
size: -
J: TRBJ1-1
D: TRBD1
CDR3: CASSHQTGGSLTEAFF
DNA: TGCGCCAGCAGCCACCAAACAGGGGGCTCCCTCACTGAAGCTTTCTTT

V: TRBV19
size: -
J: TRBJ2-1
D: -
CDR3: CASSLGRRAPYNEQFF
DNA: TGTGCCAGTAGTTTGGGGCGCAGGGCACCCTACAATGAGCAGTTCTTC

V: TRBV6-1
size: -
J: TRBJ2-3
D: -
CDR3: CASSEGRSSRSDTQYF
DNA: TGTGCCAGCAGTGAAGGTAGATCAAGTCGCTCAGATACGCAGTATTTT

V: TRBV28
size: -
J: TRBJ1-5
D: TRBD1
CDR3: CASITPGTGAQPQHF
DNA: TGTGCCAGCATCACACCCGGGACAGGGGCTCAGCCCCAGCATTTT

V: TRBV14
size: -
J: TRBJ1-6
D: -
CDR3: CASSQQASQYSPLHF
DNA: TGTGCCAGCAGCCAACAAGCTAGTCAGTATTCACCCCTCCACTTT

V: TRBV25-1
size: -
J: TRBJ1-2
D: TRBD1
CDR3: CATAGQGASGYTF
DNA: TGTGCCACCGCGGGACAGGGGGCGTCAGGCTACACCTTC

V: TRBV7-9
size: -
J: TRBJ2-7
D: -
CDR3: CASTRLYEQYF
DNA: TGTGCCAGCACCAGGCTCTACGAGCAGTACTTC

V: TRBV12-2
size: -
J: TRBJ1-5
D: -
CDR3: CASRFSPGQSNQPQHF
DNA: TGTGCAAGTCGCTTTTCGCCCGGACAGAGCAATCAGCCCCAGCATTTT

V: TRBV5-1
size: -
J: TRBJ2-5
D: TRBD1
CDR3: CASSTGQGDETQYF
DNA: TGCGCCAGCAGTACCGGACAGGGGGATGAGACCCAGTACTTC

V: TRBV5-4
size: -
J: TRBJ1-2
D: -
CDR3: CASSLEEGSNYGYTF
DNA: TGTGCCAGCAGCTTGGAGGAGGGAAGTAACTATGGCTACACCTTC

V: TRBV28
size: -
J: TRBJ2-7
D: -
CDR3: CASSFWRRGTTYEQYF
DNA: TGTGCCAGCAGTTTCTGGCGGCGTGGAACTACCTACGAGCAGTACTTC

V: TRBV15
size: -
J: TRBJ2-5
D: -
CDR3: CATSRRDSGGETQYF
DNA: TGTGCCACCAGCAGAAGGGACAGTGGAGGGGAGACCCAGTACTTC

V: TRBV11-2
size: -
J: TRBJ2-7
D: -
CDR3: CASSLVGDVYEQYF
DNA: TGTGCCAGCAGCTTAGTCGGTGATGTCTACGAGCAGTACTTC

V: TRBV10-3
size: -
J: TRBJ1-1
D: -
CDR3: CANGAGGDRTEAFF
DNA: TGTGCCAACGGTGCCGGAGGGGATCGCACTGAAGCTTTCTTT

V: TRBV7-3
size: -
J: TRBJ2-1
D: -
CDR3: CASSSLGASPFF
DNA: TGTGCCAGCAGCTCCCTGGGGGCTAGCCCGTTCTTC

V: TRBV19
size: -
J: TRBJ2-1
D: TRBD2
CDR3: CASSRVAGGYNEQFF
DNA: TGTGCCAGTAGTAGGGTAGCGGGGGGCTACAATGAGCAGTTCTTC

V: TRBV28
size: -
J: TRBJ1-1
D: TRBD1
CDR3: CASRQGGAEAFF
DNA: TGTGCCAGCAGACAGGGGGGGGCTGAAGCTTTCTTT

V: TRBV29-1
size: -
J: TRBJ2-7
D: -
CDR3: CSVIGDTAYEQYF
DNA: TGCAGCGTTATAGGGGACACCGCCTACGAGCAGTACTTC

V: TRBV5-4
size: -
J: TRBJ2-7
D: -
CDR3: CASSRENSDYEQYF
DNA: TGTGCCAGCAGTCGAGAGAATTCTGACTACGAGCAGTACTTC

V: TRBV7-2
size: -
J: TRBJ2-1
D: -
CDR3: CASSSGAQIEQFF
DNA: TGTGCCAGCAGCTCCGGAGCTCAGATCGAGCAGTTCTTC

V: TRBV28
size: once
J: TRBJ1-2
D: -
CDR3: CASSYDSSYGYTF
DNA: TGTGCCAGCAGCTACGACAGCTCGTATGGCTACACCTTC

V: TRBV4-2
size: few
J: TRBJ1-2
D: -
CDR3: CASSHTYGYTF
DNA: TGTGCCAGCAGCCACACTTATGGCTACACCTTC

V: TRBV28
size: -
J: TRBJ2-7
D: -
CDR3: CASTRGYEQYF
DNA: TGTGCCAGCACTCGGGGCTACGAGCAGTACTTC

V: TRBV5-4
size: -
J: TRBJ2-7
D: TRBD2
CDR3: CASSVSLAGDFYEQYF
DNA: TGTGCCAGCAGCGTATCACTAGCGGGAGACTTCTACGAGCAGTACTTC

V: TRBV7-2
size: few
J: TRBJ2-7
D: TRBD1
CDR3: CASSLRQGDEQYF
DNA: TGTGCCAGCAGCTTAAGACAGGGGGACGAGCAGTACTTC

V: TRBV4-1
size: -
J: TRBJ1-1
D: TRBD1
CDR3: CASSQATGGRAFF
DNA: TGCGCCAGCAGCCAAGCTACAGGGGGGCGAGCTTTCTTT